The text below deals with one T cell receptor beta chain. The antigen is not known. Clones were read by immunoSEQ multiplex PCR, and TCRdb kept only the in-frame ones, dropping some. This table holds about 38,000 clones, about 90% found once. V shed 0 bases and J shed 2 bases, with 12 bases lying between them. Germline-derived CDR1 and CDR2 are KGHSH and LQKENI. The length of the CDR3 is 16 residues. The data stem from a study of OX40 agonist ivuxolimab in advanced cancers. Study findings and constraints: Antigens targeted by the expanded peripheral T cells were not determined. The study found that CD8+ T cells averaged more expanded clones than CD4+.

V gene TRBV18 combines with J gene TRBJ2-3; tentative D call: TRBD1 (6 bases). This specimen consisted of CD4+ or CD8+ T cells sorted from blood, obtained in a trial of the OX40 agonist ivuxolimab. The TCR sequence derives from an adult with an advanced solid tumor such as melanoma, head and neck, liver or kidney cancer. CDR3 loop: CASSPPGTSPTDTQYF. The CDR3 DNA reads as TGTGCCAGCTCACCACCAGGGACATCACCCACAGATACGCAGTATTTT.